Below are 17 T cell receptor beta chains sequenced from a single sample in a study of CD8+ T cells in alopecia areata. RNA, once extracted, was reverse transcribed into cDNA for use as the sequencing template. Clones were read by immunoSEQ multiplex PCR, and TCRdb kept only the in-frame ones, dropping some. The sample has more than 200,000 clones; about two thirds are singletons. Source: CD4+ T cells sorted from blood, taken at week 0. These receptors originate from a human donor with alopecia areata.

In regard to this clone: The sample contains more than one DNA sequence encoding this CDR3. The chain joins TRBV18 to TRBJ1-2, with D uncertain. This CDR3 region has 12 residues. V lost 2 bases, J lost 5 bases, and 6 bases lay in between. CDR1 and CDR2 (germline): KGHSH, LQKENI. In DNA, the CDR3 is TGTGCCAGCTCACCAGGCGGTTATGGCTACACCTTC. This codes for CASSPGGYGYTF.

The chain recombines TRBV11-3 with TRBJ1-1, with TRBD1 as a possible D gene (5 bases). The V and J ends lost 3 bases and 1 base respectively, with 6 bases between them. The CDR3 is 13 amino acids. Per germline, CDR1 SGHNT and CDR2 YENEEA. The CDR3 here is CASSFDRNTEAFF. CDR3 coding DNA: TGTGCCAGCAGCTTCGACAGGAACACTGAAGCTTTCTTT. Looking up the rest from reference TRBV11-3 and TRBJ1-1 gives the full variable domain: EAGVVQSPRYKIIEKKQPVAFWCNPISGHNTLYWYLQNLGQGPELLIRYENEEAVDDSQLPKDRFSAERLKGVDSTLKIQPAELGDSAVYLCASSFDRNTEAFFGQGTRLTVV.

The rearrangement joins TRBV29-1 to TRBJ2-3; TRBD2 matches 11 bases. The CDR3 covers 15 residues. V lost 6 bases to trimming and J lost 0 bases; unmatched junction nucleotides: 5. Germline CDR1 is SQVTM and CDR2 is ANQGSEA. CDR3 in DNA: TGCAGCGTCGGGACTAGCGGCCTTAGCACAGATACGCAGTATTTT. Translated, it gives CSVGTSGLSTDTQYF.

This clone has just a few counts. The chain joins TRBV30 to TRBJ2-3, with D possibly TRBD2 on 6 matching bases. Deletions cut 0 bases from V and 8 bases from J, with 18 bases between. The germline V gene encodes CDR1 GTSNPN and CDR2 SVGIG (reference sequence). The CDR3 is 15 amino acids. CDR3 sequence reads: CAWSVRTTYGATQYF. The CDR3 bases are TGTGCCTGGAGTGTACGGACTACTTATGGGGCTACGCAGTATTTT.

This chain links TRBV29-1 with TRBJ2-5; 7 bases fit TRBD1. This CDR3 has 12 amino acids. J gave up 2 bases and V 6 bases, and 3 bases lay outside the gene matches. From germline, CDR1 is SQVTM and CDR2 ANQGSEA. The CDR3 sequence is CSVGQLQETQYF. DNA for the CDR3: TGCAGCGTGGGACAGTTACAAGAGACCCAGTACTTC.

V and J are TRBV7-2 and TRBJ1-3; D gene uncertain. With 3 bases removed from V and 2 bases from J, the gap between germline ends came to 11 bases. The length of the CDR3 is 15 residues. Germline loops: CDR1 SGHTA, CDR2 FQGNSA. Here the CDR3 DNA reads TGTGCCAGCAGCTTGGAGCCCTTAACTGGAAACACCATATATTTT. Its translation: CASSLEPLTGNTIYF.

The J gene is TRBJ2-5, the V gene TRBV29-1; D may be TRBD1 (6 bases). Germline loops: CDR1 SQVTM, CDR2 ANQGSEA. Trimming took 2 bases from V and 5 from J, leaving 27 bases between them. The CDR3 has 18 residues. In DNA, the CDR3 is TGCAGCGTTGAATTGGGGCAGGGGTTTTCCATCTCCTCCGAGACCCAGTACTTC. This sequence encodes CSVELGQGFSISSETQYF.

The chain carries TRBV5-1 and TRBJ2-7, with D perhaps matching TRBD2 (5 bases). The CDR3 covers 13 residues. Deletions cut 5 bases from V and 3 bases from J, with 12 bases between. CDR1 and CDR2 from the germline V gene are SGHRS and YFSETQ. CDR3 protein: CASSLTRGYEQYF. The CDR3 DNA reads as TGCGCCAGCAGTCTGACCCGGGGCTACGAGCAGTACTTC.

The chain links TRBV19 to TRBJ2-1; 8 nucleotides match TRBD2. V lost 5 bases and J lost 12; bases outside the gene matches: 3. Germline V CDR1 and CDR2: LNHDA, SQIVND (reference sequence). The CDR3 totals 11 residues. The CDR3 DNA reads TGTGCCAGTAGTCATCTAGCGGGGCAGTTCTTC. This encodes CASSHLAGQFF.

The sample holds a few counts of this clone. Other DNA sequences in the sample encode the same CDR3. The chain employs TRBV9 and TRBJ2-5; perhaps TRBD1 as D (5 bases). The V end was cut by 2 bases, the J end by 1 base, with 9 bases between. This CDR3 has 14 amino acids. Germline CDR1 SGDLS, CDR2 YYNGEE. Written as DNA, the CDR3 is TGTGCCAGCAGCGTCGGGCAGGGCCAAGAGACCCAGTACTTC. Encoded protein: CASSVGQGQETQYF.

The chain has TRBV29-1 and TRBJ2-2, with D unclear. V lost 4 bases, J lost 2 bases, and 8 bases lay in between. The CDR3 consists of 13 residues. The germline V gene encodes CDR1 SQVTM and CDR2 ANQGSEA. This CDR3 reads CSVARRNTGELFF. In DNA, the CDR3 is TGCAGCGTTGCTAGGAGAAACACCGGGGAGCTGTTTTTT.

This chain links TRBV29-1 with TRBJ1-5; the D is unclear. The CDR3 contains 13 residues. Looked up from germline, CDR1 is SQVTM and CDR2 is ANQGSEA. Trimming stripped 6 bases from V and 4 bases from J, with 13 bases between. This CDR3 reads CSVQENRNQPQHF. The CDR3 DNA reads as TGCAGCGTCCAGGAGAATAGGAATCAGCCCCAGCATTTT.

This clone was observed a few times. This sequence joins TRBV29-1 and TRBJ1-2; no firm D call. The ends were cut back, 2 bases at V and 8 bases at J, with 12 bases in the middle. Germline V lookup: CDR1 SQVTM, CDR2 ANQGSEA. This CDR3 spans 12 amino acids. The CDR3 DNA reads as TGCAGCGTTGAACCCGACCGTCCGGGCTACACCTTC. This gives the protein CSVEPDRPGYTF.

The V call is TRBV29-1, the J call TRBJ1-2; TRBD1 matches at 8 bases. The CDR3 contains 13 residues. CDR1 is SQVTM and CDR2 is ANQGSEA in the germline V gene. V lost 7 bases, J lost 8 bases, and 12 bases stayed unmatched. For the CDR3, the DNA is TGCAGCGCTGGGGACAGGTCCTACCGGGGCTACACCTTC. Residues: CSAGDRSYRGYTF. Drawing the rest from reference TRBV29-1 and TRBJ1-2, the complete variable domain is SAVISQKPSRDICQRGTSLTIQCQVDSQVTMMFWYRQQPGQSLTLIATANQGSEATYESGFVIDKFPISRPNLTFSTLTVSNMSPEDSSIYLCSAGDRSYRGYTFGSGTRLTVV.

This clone was recorded at least ten times. This sequence joins TRBV2 and TRBJ2-3, with TRBD2 identical over 16 bases. The CDR3 totals 16 residues. Germline CDR1 is SNHLY and CDR2 is FYNNEI. Losses at the gene ends were 8 bases for V and 8 bases for J; bases not matched to a gene: 10. CDR3 protein: CASHEGLAGGQGTQYF. CDR3 nucleotides: TGTGCCAGCCATGAGGGACTAGCGGGGGGGCAAGGTACGCAGTATTTT.

The chain employs TRBV20-1 and TRBJ2-7; the D is unclear. CDR3 length: 11 amino acids. Germline V CDR1 and CDR2: DFQATT, SNEGSKA (reference sequence). V was cut by 3 bases and J by 4 bases, with 7 bases left in between. This CDR3 reads CSASREYEQYF. The CDR3 DNA is TGCAGTGCTAGTAGGGAATACGAGCAGTACTTC.

This chain links TRBV10-3 with TRBJ2-7, with TRBD2 matching 12 bases. Trimming cost V 2 bases and J 0 bases; bases outside gene matches: 5. This CDR3 region has 17 residues. Germline V gene lookup returns CDR1 ENHRY and CDR2 SYGVKD. The CDR3 here is CAISEKGLAGSSYEQYF. The CDR3 DNA sequence: TGTGCCATCAGTGAGAAGGGACTAGCGGGCAGCTCCTACGAGCAGTACTTC.